The 19 T cell receptor beta chains in this list originate from one sample, sequenced in a study of CD8 T cells in Susac syndrome. Random hexamers were used to reverse transcribe an amount of roughly 0.45 to 1 ug RNA. MiXCR, run by TCRdb on the immunoSEQ multiplex PCR reads, gives a single entry per CDR3 protein. The sample records 150,000 to 200,000 distinct CDR3 sequences, around 95% being singletons. Sequencing was carried out using CD8+ T cells from PBMCs. These receptors were obtained from a human donor with Susac syndrome.

This rearrangement joins TRBV7-2 to TRBJ1-1; 8 bases are shared with TRBD1. J gave up 4 bases and V 5 bases, and 12 bases lay outside the gene matches. This CDR3 has 16 residues. Germline CDR1 is SGHTA and CDR2 is FQGNSA. CDR3 in amino acids: CASSEDWTGMGTEAFF. The CDR3 DNA follows: TGTGCCAGCAGCGAAGACTGGACAGGGATGGGCACTGAAGCTTTCTTT.

The rearrangement joins TRBV7-8 to TRBJ2-2, with TRBD2 matching over 13 bases. The CDR3 length is 16 residues. Germline V gene data show CDR1 as SGHVS and CDR2 as FQNEAQ. V dropped 5 bases and J dropped 7; count of bases not matched to a gene: 7. In DNA form, the CDR3 reads TGTGCCAGCAGCGTCGGACTAGCGGGAGTTGGCGGGGAGCTGTTTTTT. Its translation: CASSVGLAGVGGELFF.

This clonotype was seen just once. This sequence joins TRBV13 and TRBJ1-5, with no clear D. CDR3 length: 15 residues. CDR1 is PRHDT, CDR2 FYEKMQ, per germline (reference sequence). Trimming removed 0 bases from V and 7 bases from J, with 13 bases in between. This CDR3 is CASSLGLSPPQPQHF. The CDR3 DNA sequence: TGTGCCAGCAGCTTAGGCCTTAGTCCCCCCCAGCCCCAGCATTTT.

This sequence joins TRBV9 and TRBJ2-3, with 8 bases lining up with TRBD2. From germline, CDR1 is SGDLS and CDR2 YYNGEE. CDR3 length equals 14 residues. The trim removed 4 bases at V and 5 bases at J, leaving 6 bases unmatched. For the CDR3, the DNA is TGTGCCAGCAGCCCCGGGGGGGTCATAGATACGCAGTATTTT. This encodes CASSPGGVIDTQYF.

The gene calls are TRBV7-9 and TRBJ2-2; D remains unclear. Germline V gene data show CDR1 as SEHNR and CDR2 as FQNEAQ (reference sequence). CDR3 length: 14 residues. V dropped 3 bases and J dropped 2 bases, with 7 bases sitting between them. CDR3 protein: CASSLLANTGELFF. CDR3 in DNA: TGTGCCAGCAGCTTGTTAGCTAACACCGGGGAGCTGTTTTTT.

V usage is TRBV7-9 and J usage is TRBJ2-1; D call uncertain. The germline CDR1 and CDR2 sequences are SEHNR and FQNEAQ (reference sequence). The CDR3 covers 10 residues. Trimming pared 6 bases from V and 7 bases from J, leaving 4 bases between. The CDR3 is CASSSNEQFF. The CDR3, as DNA: TGTGCCAGCAGTTCAAATGAGCAGTTCTTC.

This chain links TRBV13 with TRBJ2-1, with D unresolved. V was shortened by 5 bases and J by 10 bases, with 15 bases between the two germline ends. The CDR3 is 13 amino acids. From germline, CDR1 is PRHDT and CDR2 FYEKMQ (reference sequence). CDR3 residues: CASSASSRSEQFF. CDR3 nucleotide sequence: TGTGCCAGCAGCGCCTCCAGCCGGTCGGAGCAGTTCTTC.

CDR3 residues: CASSSPSYEQYF. The CDR3 DNA reads as TGTGCCAGCAGCTCGCCCTCCTACGAGCAGTACTTC. The genes are TRBV7-2 and TRBJ2-7, with D hard to call. The CDR3 spans 12 residues. In germline, CDR1 is SGHTA, CDR2 FQGNSA. V was cut by 4 bases and J by 0 bases, with 4 bases left in between.

This chain joins TRBV24-1 and TRBJ2-1; D gene ambiguous. Germline assignment: CDR1 KGHDR and CDR2 SFDVKD. CDR3 length equals 12 residues. The germline V and J ends were trimmed by 2 bases and 13 bases, with 11 bases remaining between them. The CDR3: CATSDYDLDQFF. CDR3 bases: TGTGCCACCAGTGATTACGACCTAGACCAGTTCTTC.

J is TRBJ2-3 and V is TRBV29-1; TRBD2 agrees at 10 bases. V gave up 6 bases and J gave up 4 bases; unmatched junction bases: 22. The CDR3 covers 19 residues. Germline lookup yields CDR1 SQVTM and CDR2 ANQGSEA. The CDR3 loop is CSVPPGLAGAQGLPDTQYF. The CDR3 DNA reads TGCAGCGTCCCCCCGGGGCTAGCGGGGGCCCAAGGGCTGCCAGATACGCAGTATTTT.

This clonotype was counted between two and nine times. V and J are TRBV7-2 and TRBJ2-7; TRBD1 agrees at 7 bases. The CDR3 totals 14 residues. CDR1 is SGHTA, CDR2 FQGNSA, per germline. J was trimmed by 0 bases and V by 5 bases; bases with no gene match: 4. This CDR3 reads CASSPRTGSYEQYF. The CDR3 DNA follows: TGTGCCAGCAGCCCTCGGACAGGCTCCTACGAGCAGTACTTC.

This chain joins TRBV3-1 and TRBJ2-4; D possibly matches TRBD1 or TRBD2 (5 bases each). CDR3 size: 16 residues. CDR1 LGHDT and CDR2 YNNKEL come from the germline V gene (reference sequence). The V end was cut by 1 base, the J end by 0 bases, with 10 bases between. The CDR3 sequence: CASSQGGDLAKNIQYF. CDR3 in DNA: TGTGCCAGCAGCCAAGGAGGGGACCTAGCCAAAAACATTCAGTACTTC.

The chain combines TRBV25-1 with TRBJ2-5; D assignment may be TRBD1 or TRBD2 (6 bases each). V gave up 3 bases and J gave up 3 bases, with 11 bases separating them. Germline-derived CDR1 and CDR2 are MGHDK and SYGVNS. This CDR3 spans 14 amino acids. The CDR3 region is CASSDRGREETQYF. In nucleotides, the CDR3 is TGTGCCAGCAGTGATCGGGGGCGAGAAGAGACCCAGTACTTC.

This clonotype was seen once. V gene TRBV5-1 combines with J gene TRBJ2-3; D tentatively fits TRBD1 or TRBD2 (5 bases each). Per germline, CDR1 SGHRS and CDR2 YFSETQ. V gave up 4 bases and J gave up 1 base, with 10 bases separating them. This CDR3 comprises 14 residues. This CDR3 reads CASSTGPRTDTQYF. The CDR3 DNA is TGCGCCAGCAGCACGGGGCCCCGCACAGATACGCAGTATTTT.

V and J are TRBV27 and TRBJ2-3; TRBD1 or TRBD2 may be the D gene (5 bases each). Germline loops: CDR1 MNHEY, CDR2 SMNVEV (reference sequence). The CDR3 sequence is 11 residues long. The germline V and J ends were trimmed by 6 bases and 8 bases, with 9 bases remaining between them. The CDR3 sequence is CASSRDATQYF. The CDR3 DNA is TGTGCCAGCAGCCGGGACGCTACGCAGTATTTT.

The gene calls are TRBV20-1 and TRBJ1-1; D uncertain. Germline V lookup: CDR1 DFQATT, CDR2 SNEGSKA (reference sequence). The CDR3 totals 13 residues. Trimming left V 3 bases short and J 0 bases short, with 8 bases between. In DNA, the CDR3 is TGCAGTGCTAGGTCCAGGATGAACACTGAAGCTTTCTTT. Protein sequence: CSARSRMNTEAFF.

The table lists this clonotype with a count of one. The chain is built from TRBV5-1 and TRBJ1-1; D gene unclear. V was clipped by 0 bases and J by 1 base, with 7 bases between them. The germline CDR1 and CDR2 sequences are SGHRS and YFSETQ. CDR3 size: 14 residues. CDR3 DNA sequence: TGCGCCAGCAGCTTGGATGCGGGGAACACTGAAGCTTTCTTT. Protein sequence: CASSLDAGNTEAFF. Using reference TRBV5-1 and TRBJ1-1 for the parts outside the CDR3, the full variable domain is KAGVTQTPRYLIKTRGQQVTLSCSPISGHRSVSWYQQTPGQGLQFLFEYFSETQRNKGNFPGRFSGRQFSNSRSEMNVSTLELGDSALYLCASSLDAGNTEAFFGQGTRLTVV.

The V call is TRBV11-2, the J call TRBJ2-5, with TRBD1 matching 9 bases. The CDR3 totals 15 residues. Germline-derived CDR1 and CDR2 are SGHAT and FQNNGV. The ends lost 5 bases at V and 6 bases at J; junction bases unmatched: 10. The CDR3 region is CASSAETGGSKTQYF. As DNA, the CDR3 is TGTGCCAGCAGCGCCGAGACAGGGGGATCGAAGACCCAGTACTTC.

The chain joins TRBV15 to TRBJ2-7, with 7 bases lining up with TRBD1. Germline-derived CDR1 and CDR2 are LNHNV and YYDKDF (reference sequence). Trimming removed 2 bases from V and 4 bases from J; junction bases left unmatched: 5. The CDR3 runs to 14 residues. The CDR3 DNA reads TGTGCCACCAGCAGACCCGGGACAGCGTACGAGCAGTACTTC. Protein: CATSRPGTAYEQYF.